One TCR beta chain is described in this entry. The antigen remains unidentified. Within the sample, other DNA sequences also encode this same CDR3. The sample comes from a study of cytomegalovirus exposure and HLA in healthy donors. Study results and limitations: When analyzed later, a missense DCLRE1C variant was found to be linked to TCR beta V- and J-gene trimming. TCR sequences were mostly rare, though some public TCRs occurred in many donors. Sequences of the TCR beta chain were said to predict the HLA-A and HLA-B alleles of most subjects accurately. Solely CMV serostatus was available to characterize immune exposure.

Germline V gene sequence: CDR1 MNHEY, CDR2 SMNVEV (reference sequence). Trimming stripped 6 bases from V and 4 bases from J, with 12 bases between. The CDR3 contains 14 residues. This PCR relied on a set of 60 Vbeta primers and 13 Jbeta primers. The data were produced by immunoSEQ multiplex PCR, yet TCRdb's version contains in-frame clones alone and is incomplete. The sample includes around 220,000 clones, roughly four fifths of them seen just once. The TCR was taken from a girl aged 2 to 10 in good health and CMV-seronegative. The specimen sequenced was PBMCs. This rearrangement joins TRBV27 to TRBJ1-4; D is undetermined. CDR3 amino acids: CASSYSYGNEKLFF. CDR3 sequence (DNA): TGTGCCAGCAGCTATAGTTATGGTAATGAAAAACTGTTTTTT.